The sequence of this TCR beta chain was determined in a study of OX40 agonist ivuxolimab in advanced cancers. Study overall: Two patients with cutaneous melanoma and one with hepatocellular carcinoma, three in total, showed partial responses. Whole-study findings and limits: By week 6 at 0.1 to 3.0 mg/kg, blood CD4+ and CD8+ T cells had expanded clonally. Relative to CD4+ cells, CD8+ T cells on average had more expanded clones.

Only in-frame clones appear in the TCRdb table, and some are missing; sequencing was by immunoSEQ multiplex PCR. This table has approximately 13,000 clones, around 67% appearing once. A note on this clone: Its target is unknown. The same CDR3 is also encoded by other DNA sequences in this sample.

V dropped 4 bases and J dropped 9 bases, with 13 bases sitting between them. This CDR3 region has 13 residues. Germline CDR1 MNHEY, CDR2 SVGAGI. The V gene is TRBV6-5, the J gene TRBJ2-1; a possible D gene is TRBD2 (6 bases). This specimen consisted of CD4+ or CD8+ T cells sorted from blood, obtained in a trial of the OX40 agonist ivuxolimab. The sequence came from an adult with an advanced solid tumor such as melanoma, head and neck, liver or kidney cancer. CDR3 nucleotide sequence: TGTGCCAGCAGTTGGGGGGTTGGGGGTGAGCAGTTCTTC. Translating it yields CASSWGVGGEQFF.